These 11 T cell receptor beta chains were all obtained from the same sample, sequenced in a study of T cell changes during pregnancy in multiple sclerosis. Sequenced by immunoSEQ multiplex PCR; TCRdb stores in-frame clones only, minus some. The table records around 50,000 clones, just under 90% of them present only once. The sequencing sample was made of peripheral blood from another person, used as feeder cells. The receptors were sampled from a human donor whose cells served as feeder cells for cultures in a pregnancy study.

The table lists this clone with a few counts. The chain uses TRBV2 and TRBJ1-1; possible D gene TRBD1, 6 bases. The CDR3 consists of 14 residues. Looked up from germline, CDR1 is SNHLY and CDR2 is FYNNEI. Trimming took off 10 bases at V and 0 bases at J, with 15 bases between the two ends. Here the CDR3 reads CATEDRAMNTEAFF. CDR3 coding DNA: TGTGCCACCGAGGACAGAGCGATGAACACTGAAGCTTTCTTT. The full variable domain, completed using reference TRBV2 and TRBJ1-1, is EPEVTQTPSHQVTQMGQEVILRCVPISNHLYFYWYRQILGQKVEFLVSFYNNEISEKSEIFDDQFSVERPDGSNFTLKIRSTKLEDSAMYFCATEDRAMNTEAFFGQGTRLTVV.

The chain joins TRBV4-1 to TRBJ1-1; D may be TRBD1 (5 bases). Germline V CDR1 and CDR2: MGHRA, YSYEKL. The V end was cut by 6 bases, the J end by 1 base, with 12 bases between. This CDR3 contains 14 residues. CDR3: CASRGTLKNTEAFF. The DNA for the CDR3 is TGCGCCAGCAGGGGGACGTTAAAGAACACTGAAGCTTTCTTT.

The genes are TRBV5-1 and TRBJ2-7; D is perhaps TRBD1 (6 bases). Per the germline V gene, CDR1 is SGHRS and CDR2 is YFSETQ. The CDR3 runs to 14 residues. V was clipped by 4 bases and J by 2 bases, with 13 bases between them. The CDR3 coding sequence is TGCGCCAGCAGCGCCGGGACAAAGACCTACGAGCAGTACTTC. Translation: CASSAGTKTYEQYF.

This chain uses TRBV7-2 with TRBJ1-2, with a tentative D call TRBD1 (5 bases). The V end was cut by 5 bases, the J end by 5 bases, with 18 bases between. This CDR3 has 15 residues. Germline V CDR1 and CDR2: SGHTA, FQGNSA. Here the CDR3 reads CASSPGGTSNYGYTF. DNA for the CDR3: TGTGCCAGCAGCCCGGGGGGGACTTCCAATTATGGCTACACCTTC. The full variable domain, completed using reference TRBV7-2 and TRBJ1-2, is GAGVSQSPSNKVTEKGKDVELRCDPISGHTALYWYRQSLGQGLEFLIYFQGNSAPDKSGLPSDRFSAERTGGSVSTLTIQRTQQEDSAVYLCASSPGGTSNYGYTFGSGTRLTVV.

The chain joins TRBV10-1 to TRBJ2-7, with 8 bases fitting TRBD1. V lost 8 bases and J lost 2; bases outside the gene matches: 5. Germline values: CDR1 WNHNN, CDR2 SYGVQD (reference sequence). The CDR3 contains 13 residues. The CDR3 DNA follows: TGCGCCAGCCCGGGACAGGTACCCTACGAGCAGTACTTC. It is translated as CASPGQVPYEQYF.

The J gene is TRBJ2-4, the V gene TRBV7-2; D is possibly TRBD1 (6 bases). Germline-derived CDR1 and CDR2 are SGHTA and FQGNSA. The CDR3 is 15 amino acids. V lost 6 bases and J 4 bases, leaving 16 bases between the germline ends. Written as DNA, the CDR3 is TGTGCCAGCAGTCCTGGTGGGGGCAGGAAAAACATTCAGTACTTC. It is translated as CASSPGGGRKNIQYF.

The chain carries TRBV2 and TRBJ2-7; the D gene is possibly TRBD2 (5 bases). Looked up from germline, CDR1 is SNHLY and CDR2 is FYNNEI. V lost 1 base, J lost 5 bases, and 18 bases lay in between. There are 16 residues in the CDR3. Here the CDR3 DNA reads TGTGCCAGCAGTGAAGAAGGCCCGGGGTGGGCCGACGAGCAGTACTTC. It is translated as CASSEEGPGWADEQYF.

The chain's CDR3 is CASSSRGDRVTSEQYF. The CDR3 DNA follows: TGTGCCAGCAGTTCCAGGGGGGACAGGGTTACCAGCGAGCAGTACTTC. The chain joins TRBV27 to TRBJ2-7, with TRBD1 matching over 9 bases. From germline, CDR1 is MNHEY and CDR2 SMNVEV (reference sequence). V trimming: 4 bases; J trimming: 6 bases; junction bases outside the gene matches: 13. This CDR3 has 16 residues.

The rearrangement links TRBV7-2 to TRBJ1-1; D uncertain. Trimming cost V 4 bases and J 0 bases, with 3 bases left between them. Germline V CDR1 and CDR2: SGHTA, FQGNSA. The CDR3 is 12 residues long. The CDR3 loop reads CASSYLNTEAFF. DNA for the CDR3: TGTGCCAGCAGCTATTTGAACACTGAAGCTTTCTTT.

This clone was detected only once. The chain is built from TRBV19 and TRBJ1-2; no reliable D call. This CDR3 has 14 residues. From germline, CDR1 is LNHDA and CDR2 SQIVND (reference sequence). Trimming cost V 2 bases and J 4 bases, with 11 bases left between them. Here the CDR3 reads CASSILQQGYGYTF. The CDR3 DNA reads TGTGCCAGTAGTATATTACAGCAAGGCTATGGCTACACCTTC.

The V gene is TRBV2, the J gene TRBJ1-6; D ambiguous. The CDR3 runs 14 residues. With 1 base removed from V and 7 bases from J, the gap between germline ends came to 8 bases. Germline V lookup: CDR1 SNHLY, CDR2 FYNNEI. The CDR3 coding sequence is TGTGCCAGCAGTGAAGTGAGTGACAATTCACCCCTCCACTTT. Protein: CASSEVSDNSPLHF.